This TCR beta chain emerged from a study of blood T cell repertoires in COVID-19. Background on the study: Both acute and convalescent COVID-19 samples were obtained from the United States, Italy and Spain. PBMCs, B-cell-depleted T cells, or T cells were the source of the cDNA or gDNA that made up the material.

Between the trimmed V and J ends, which lost 5 bases and 4 bases, there was a span of 11 bases. This CDR3 region has 13 residues. In the authors' workflow: Amplification of reference gene primers provided the estimated nucleated cell counts. Assay: immunoSEQ multiplex PCR; the TCRdb copy retains only in-frame clones and omits some. V and J calls and clone size are copied from that table; D and trimming were computed from the DNA. The data contain fewer than 15,000 clones, 65% to 85% of them seen just once; the ten biggest clones take up 28%. The V gene is TRBV12-3 or TRBV12-4, the J gene TRBJ2-5, with D tentatively TRBD1 (6 bases). Sample: peripheral blood. The receptor's source is a human donor in a cohort sampled during active COVID-19. CDR3 in amino acids: CASSAVGAETQYF. In DNA, the CDR3 is TGTGCCAGCAGTGCCGTGGGGGCAGAGACCCAGTACTTC.